Listed here are 9 T cell receptor beta chains from one sample, sequenced in a study of CD8+ T cells in alopecia areata. Reverse transcribed after extraction, RNA yielded cDNA as the sequencing template. TCRdb keeps only in-frame clones here, not all; method: immunoSEQ multiplex PCR. The table records about 160,000 clones, around 71% of them present only once. Regarding treatment: oral pan-JAK inhibitor, 5-10 mg twice daily. The specimen was CD4+ T cells sorted from blood, collected at week 4, from a patient treated with tofacitinib. These receptors were obtained from a human donor with alopecia areata.

This clone occurred a few times. This chain uses TRBV19 with TRBJ2-1, with TRBD2 identical over 13 bases. The CDR3 contains 16 residues. The germline CDR1 and CDR2 sequences are LNHDA and SQIVND (reference sequence). J gave up 5 bases and V 5 bases, and 6 bases lay outside the gene matches. In DNA, the CDR3 is TGTGCCAGTAGTGCTAGACTAGCGGGGGGCAACAATGAGCAGTTCTTC. Translated: CASSARLAGGNNEQFF.

This chain joins TRBV29-1 and TRBJ2-7, with 9 positions matching TRBD1. Looked up from germline, CDR1 is SQVTM and CDR2 is ANQGSEA. CDR3 size: 14 residues. The ends lost 6 bases at V and 4 bases at J; junction bases unmatched: 10. DNA of the CDR3: TGCAGCGTCTCTGGGACAGGGCTCCTTTACGAGCAGTACTTC. Translated: CSVSGTGLLYEQYF.

The chain has TRBV30 and TRBJ2-3; D remains unclear. Trimming took 4 bases from V and 5 from J, leaving 7 bases between them. Germline V gene data show CDR1 as GTSNPN and CDR2 as SVGIG (reference sequence). The CDR3 is made up of 11 amino acids. The CDR3 DNA follows: TGTGCCTGGATGGGGAAAGATACGCAGTATTTT. Residues: CAWMGKDTQYF. Looking up the rest from reference TRBV30 and TRBJ2-3 gives the full variable domain: SQTIHQWPATLVQPVGSPLSLECTVEGTSNPNLYWYRQAAGRGLQLLFYSVGIGQISSEVPQNLSASRPQDRQFILSSKKLLLSDSGFYLCAWMGKDTQYFGPGTRLTVL.

The V gene is TRBV5-4, the J gene TRBJ2-6, with 7 bases aligning to TRBD2. The CDR3 consists of 15 residues. Losses at the gene ends were 5 bases for V and 3 bases for J; bases not matched to a gene: 5. Germline CDR1 reads SGHNT; CDR2 reads YYREEE (reference sequence). For the CDR3, the DNA is TGTGCCAGCAGTCTGAGCGGGGTTGGGGCCAACGTCCTGACTTTC. It encodes CASSLSGVGANVLTF.

This CDR3 reads CASSFFLAEVTDTQYF. In nucleotides, the CDR3 is TGTGCCAGCAGTTTCTTCCTAGCGGAGGTCACAGATACGCAGTATTTT. The chain carries TRBV27 and TRBJ2-3; 7 nucleotides align to TRBD2. Looked up from germline, CDR1 is MNHEY and CDR2 is SMNVEV (reference sequence). The junction had 8 bases not matched to a gene; V was cut back by 3 bases and J by 2 bases. The CDR3 is 16 residues long.

The count of this clone is one. The chain is built from TRBV18 and TRBJ2-1; D remains unclear. The CDR3 has 13 residues. Trimming removed 3 bases at V and 8 bases at J, with 11 bases between. Germline CDR1 reads KGHSH; CDR2 reads LQKENI. The CDR3 DNA is TGTGCCAGCTCACCTACTCAATCATATGAGCAGTTCTTC. This translates into CASSPTQSYEQFF.

The chain carries TRBV30 and TRBJ1-2; D possibly corresponds to TRBD1 (5 bases). Germline-derived CDR1 and CDR2 are GTSNPN and SVGIG (reference sequence). V was trimmed by 4 bases and J by 4 bases, leaving 22 bases between them. The CDR3 has 16 amino acids. In DNA, the CDR3 is TGTGCCTGGACCGTTGGGGGTTTAGTCGACGTCTATGGCTACACCTTC. The encoded protein is CAWTVGGLVDVYGYTF.

V gene TRBV18 combines with J gene TRBJ2-2; D could derive from TRBD1 or TRBD2 (5 bases each). Between the trimmed V and J ends, which lost 6 bases and 3 bases, there was a span of 23 bases. This CDR3 is built from 18 residues. Germline-derived CDR1 and CDR2 are KGHSH and LQKENI. CDR3 DNA: TGTGCCAGCTCTCAAGGGAACCTCAGAGGGGCGCACACCGGGGAGCTGTTTTTT. Protein sequence: CASSQGNLRGAHTGELFF.

The table lists this clone with many counts. In DNA, the CDR3 is TGTGCCAGCAGAAATAGCAATCAGCCCCAGCATTTT. Translating it yields CASRNSNQPQHF. The V call is TRBV2, the J call TRBJ1-5; no firm D call. Germline V CDR1 and CDR2: SNHLY, FYNNEI. The length of the CDR3 is 12 residues. V was cut by 6 bases and J by 0 bases, with 3 bases left in between.